The 30 T cell receptor beta chains presented below share a single source sample, sequenced in a study of blood T cell repertoires in COVID-19. The data were produced by immunoSEQ multiplex PCR, yet TCRdb's version contains in-frame clones alone and is incomplete. The data show 200,000 to 300,000 clones, more than 75% seen once. Sequencing used peripheral blood. Receptors originate from a woman older than 75 with COVID-19, enrolled during active disease.

The V and J genes are TRBV28 and TRBJ1-6; D unclear. The ends were cut back, 6 bases at V and 10 bases at J, with 19 bases in the middle. Germline V lookup: CDR1 MDHEN, CDR2 SYDVKM. This CDR3 region has 15 residues. The CDR3 coding sequence is TGTGCCAGCAGCGAAACAACCGGGAATTGGTCACCCCTCCACTTT. Its translation is CASSETTGNWSPLHF.

V is TRBV6-1 and J is TRBJ1-2, with no clear D. The germline gives CDR1 MNHNS, CDR2 SASEGT. The V and J ends lost 1 base and 8 bases respectively, with 8 bases between them. The CDR3 consists of 12 residues. Here the CDR3 reads CASSEDGRGYTF. DNA for the CDR3: TGTGCCAGCAGTGAAGACGGGAGGGGCTACACCTTC.

The V and J genes are TRBV28 and TRBJ2-6, with D possibly matching TRBD1 (5 bases). V lost 1 base to trimming and J lost 4 bases, with 8 bases between them. In germline, CDR1 is MDHEN, CDR2 SYDVKM. This CDR3 is built from 15 residues. CDR3 coding DNA: TGTGCCAGCAGTTTATCAGGGTCCGGGGCCAACGTCCTGACTTTC. The encoded protein is CASSLSGSGANVLTF. Complete variable domain (other parts from reference TRBV28 and TRBJ2-6): DVKVTQSSRYLVKRTGEKVFLECVQDMDHENMFWYRQDPGLGLRLIYFSYDVKMKEKGDIPEGYSVSREKKERFSLILESASTNQTSMYLCASSLSGSGANVLTFGAGSRLTVL.

The V and J genes are TRBV10-3 and TRBJ2-3, with 8 nucleotides matching TRBD2. V lost 8 bases and J lost 5; bases outside the gene matches: 9. Germline V gene data show CDR1 as ENHRY and CDR2 as SYGVKD. The CDR3 runs 14 residues. The CDR3 region has the DNA TGTGCCATCGGGGCCGGGGGGGCCTTAGATACGCAGTATTTT. This translates into CAIGAGGALDTQYF.

This clone was seen only once. This chain connects TRBV13 to TRBJ2-5; TRBD2 might be the D (6 bases). Between the trimmed V and J ends, which lost 5 bases and 2 bases, there was a span of 12 bases. The CDR3 consists of 14 residues. Germline CDR1 PRHDT, CDR2 FYEKMQ (reference sequence). In DNA form, the CDR3 reads TGTGCCAGCAGCACGCGGGGTATTCAAGAGACCCAGTACTTC. Translating it yields CASSTRGIQETQYF.

The J gene is TRBJ2-1, the V gene TRBV2; 8 nucleotides line up with TRBD2. This CDR3 spans 14 amino acids. From germline, CDR1 is SNHLY and CDR2 FYNNEI. The V segment lost 10 bases and the J segment 7 bases; nucleotides outside the gene matches: 12. The CDR3: CANSRGGLMNEQFF. The DNA for the CDR3 is TGTGCCAATTCTCGGGGGGGCCTTATGAATGAGCAGTTCTTC.

V and J are TRBV5-6 and TRBJ1-4; 8 positions match TRBD1. V shed 0 bases and J 7 bases; nucleotides not matched to a gene: 5. The CDR3 spans 15 residues. In germline, CDR1 is SGHDT, CDR2 YYEEEE. CDR3 in amino acids: CASSLDQGASEKLFF. CDR3 bases: TGTGCCAGCAGCTTGGATCAGGGGGCATCTGAAAAACTGTTTTTT.

The table lists this clone with a count of one. The chain recombines TRBV2 with TRBJ2-5, with a tentative D call TRBD1 (5 bases). With 0 bases removed from V and 3 bases from J, the gap between germline ends came to 20 bases. The germline CDR1 and CDR2 sequences are SNHLY and FYNNEI. This CDR3 is built from 18 residues. The CDR3 DNA follows: TGTGCCAGCAGTGAAGCGAGGAGTCTTGCTAAGGGGAAAGAGACCCAGTACTTC. Translation: CASSEARSLAKGKETQYF.

This clone was seen a few times. CDR3 DNA: TGTGCCAGCAGCCCAGCCCCCGGACAGGGGGGACCTGGAAACACCATATATTTT. Encoded protein: CASSPAPGQGGPGNTIYF. The chain employs TRBV3-1 (or the pseudogene TRBV3-2) and TRBJ1-3; 10 bases fit TRBD1. Germline V lookup: CDR1 LGHDT, CDR2 YNNKEL (reference sequence). V was clipped by 4 bases and J by 2 bases; unmatched bases: 11. This CDR3 region has 18 residues.

This chain links TRBV5-1 with TRBJ2-3, with TRBD1 matching 8 bases. CDR1 is SGHRS and CDR2 is YFSETQ in the germline V gene. CDR3 length: 13 residues. Germline trimming cut 7 bases from V and 0 bases from J; bases unmatched to any gene: 1. The CDR3 nucleotides read TGCGCCAGCTGGACAGGGAGCACAGATACGCAGTATTTT. Protein sequence: CASWTGSTDTQYF.

This chain links TRBV30 with TRBJ1-2; no reliable D call. The CDR3 totals 13 residues. Trimming shortened V by 4 bases and J by 5 bases, and 14 bases separated the two germline ends. Germline CDR1 is GTSNPN and CDR2 is SVGIG (reference sequence). CDR3 bases: TGTGCCTGGAAAAATTCAGGCGGGTATGGCTACACCTTC. As protein: CAWKNSGGYGYTF.

The CDR3 coding sequence is TGTGCCAGCAGTTACATCGCAGGCGATAATTCACCCCTCCACTTT. Translating it yields CASSYIAGDNSPLHF. V and J are TRBV6-5 and TRBJ1-6; D remains ambiguous. Germline lookup yields CDR1 MNHEY and CDR2 SVGAGI. This CDR3 is 15 amino acids long. V dropped 2 bases and J dropped 5 bases, with 10 bases sitting between them.

As concerns this clone: This sample also contains other DNA sequences that code for the same CDR3. This chain connects TRBV28 to TRBJ2-5; D is unclear. Germline V CDR1 and CDR2: MDHEN, SYDVKM. V gave up 4 bases and J gave up 4 bases, with 4 bases separating them. The CDR3 has 11 amino acids. CDR3 amino acids: CASSSRETQYF. The CDR3, as DNA: TGTGCCAGCAGTTCTAGAGAGACCCAGTACTTC.

The V gene is TRBV11-3, the J gene TRBJ2-3; D is ambiguous. The CDR3 length is 13 residues. Germline lookup yields CDR1 SGHNT and CDR2 YENEEA. V was shortened by 5 bases and J by 8 bases, with 14 bases between the two germline ends. The CDR3 bases are TGTGCCAGCAGCGGCAGCCACCGCGGTACGCAGTATTTT. Protein sequence: CASSGSHRGTQYF.

The chain carries TRBV4-1 and TRBJ2-3; 7 nucleotides match TRBD2. The CDR3 runs 16 residues. Germline-derived CDR1 and CDR2 are MGHRA and YSYEKL. With V trimmed by 0 bases and J by 4 bases, 7 bases remained unmatched. The CDR3 sequence: CASSQEKTSLADTQYF. The CDR3 DNA reads as TGCGCCAGCAGCCAAGAGAAGACTAGCTTGGCAGATACGCAGTATTTT.

This rearrangement joins TRBV12-3 or TRBV12-4 to TRBJ2-1; TRBD2 matches at 7 bases. The CDR3 runs 13 residues. V was pared by 8 bases and J by 8 bases, with 9 bases of the junction left unmatched. CDR3 sequence reads: CASATSAGDEQFF. In DNA form, the CDR3 reads TGTGCCAGCGCAACTAGCGCCGGAGATGAGCAGTTCTTC.

Regarding this clone: Other nucleotide sequences in the sample specify the same CDR3. This chain uses TRBV5-1 with TRBJ2-1, with 9 positions matching TRBD2. Germline V gives CDR1 SGHRS, CDR2 YFSETQ. The CDR3 loop spans 16 amino acids. V shed 0 bases, J shed 6 bases, and the junction held 7 bases outside the gene matches. The CDR3 loop is CASSLGGRGGRNEQFF. The CDR3 coding sequence is TGCGCCAGCAGCTTGGGAGGGCGGGGGGGCCGCAATGAGCAGTTCTTC.

The chain combines TRBV24-1 with TRBJ2-5; tentative D call: TRBD2 (5 bases). CDR3 length: 15 amino acids. Germline CDR1 is KGHDR and CDR2 is SFDVKD. Trimming shortened V by 7 bases and J by 5 bases, and 19 bases separated the two germline ends. The CDR3 bases are TGTGCCACCAGCCCCCGCGAGGGTGCTGGGGAGACCCAGTACTTC. This encodes CATSPREGAGETQYF.

The rearrangement links TRBV6-4 to TRBJ2-3; D gene ambiguous. Per the germline V gene, CDR1 is MRHNA and CDR2 is SNTAGT. Trimming left V 5 bases short and J 4 bases short, with 13 bases between. This CDR3 comprises 14 residues. The CDR3 coding sequence is TGTGCCAGCAGTCCAAGTGGCGAGGCAGATACGCAGTATTTT. Amino acid sequence: CASSPSGEADTQYF.

The chain links TRBV27 to TRBJ2-7; D ambiguous. The germline CDR1 and CDR2 sequences are MNHEY and SMNVEV (reference sequence). The CDR3 sequence is 14 residues long. V dropped 2 bases and J dropped 2 bases, with 10 bases sitting between them. The CDR3 region is CASSLHGGPYEQYV. For the CDR3, the DNA is TGTGCCAGCAGTTTACATGGTGGCCCCTACGAGCAGTACGTC.

The chain uses TRBV7-2 and TRBJ1-5; possible D gene TRBD1, 5 bases. V was trimmed by 7 bases and J by 3 bases, leaving 16 bases between them. Per germline, CDR1 SGHTA and CDR2 FQGNSA. The CDR3 length is 15 residues. CDR3 loop: CASNQQAANNQPQHF. As DNA, the CDR3 is TGTGCCAGCAATCAACAGGCGGCCAACAATCAGCCCCAGCATTTT.

On this clone itself: The sample holds other DNA sequences that translate to the same CDR3. The chain employs TRBV7-2 and TRBJ1-5; D ambiguous. CDR3 length: 13 residues. Trimming left V 5 bases short and J 5 bases short, with 10 bases between. The germline CDR1 and CDR2 sequences are SGHTA and FQGNSA. The CDR3 protein is CASSLNLYQPQHF. CDR3 DNA sequence: TGTGCCAGCAGCCTAAATTTATATCAGCCCCAGCATTTT.

The rearrangement uses TRBV27 and TRBJ1-2; D is unclear. From germline, CDR1 is MNHEY and CDR2 SMNVEV (reference sequence). The CDR3 totals 13 residues. Between the trimmed V and J ends, which lost 6 bases and 7 bases, there was a span of 15 bases. Written as DNA, the CDR3 is TGTGCCAGCAGCTCCCTCGTGGGCTGTGGCTACACCTTC. Protein sequence: CASSSLVGCGYTF.

This chain links TRBV7-2 with TRBJ1-3, with a weak D call TRBD1 (5 bases). The V gene's germline CDR1 is SGHTA and CDR2 FQGNSA. The CDR3 spans 17 residues. Trimming pared 5 bases from V and 0 bases from J, leaving 17 bases between. The CDR3 DNA reads as TGTGCCAGCAGCCAATGGGACTTCCGGAGCTCTGGAAACACCATATATTTT. Its protein product is CASSQWDFRSSGNTIYF.

This chain uses TRBV5-4 with TRBJ1-1; 8 bases are a match to TRBD1. The CDR3 spans 15 residues. The germline V gene encodes CDR1 SGHNT and CDR2 YYREEE (reference sequence). J gave up 6 bases and V 2 bases, and 9 bases lay outside the gene matches. CDR3 coding DNA: TGTGCCAGCAGCTTCCTGGACAGGGTCGTTTCTGAAGCTTTCTTT. Its translation: CASSFLDRVVSEAFF.

The J gene is TRBJ1-4, the V gene TRBV5-1; tentatively, D is TRBD1 (5 bases). Trimming removed 4 bases from V and 0 bases from J, with 10 bases in between. Germline CDR1 SGHRS, CDR2 YFSETQ. This CDR3 comprises 15 residues. Written as DNA, the CDR3 is TGCGCCAGCAGCCCTGAGACAGCAACTAATGAAAAACTGTTTTTT. Protein sequence: CASSPETATNEKLFF. Using reference TRBV5-1 and TRBJ1-4 for the parts outside the CDR3, the full variable domain is KAGVTQTPRYLIKTRGQQVTLSCSPISGHRSVSWYQQTPGQGLQFLFEYFSETQRNKGNFPGRFSGRQFSNSRSEMNVSTLELGDSALYLCASSPETATNEKLFFGSGTQLSVL.

V usage is TRBV20-1 and J usage is TRBJ2-5; weak D call: TRBD2 (5 bases). The ends were cut back, 3 bases at V and 2 bases at J, with 7 bases in the middle. The CDR3 has 12 amino acids. The V gene's germline CDR1 is DFQATT and CDR2 SNEGSKA (reference sequence). CDR3 loop: CSASRLQETQYF. DNA of the CDR3: TGCAGTGCTAGTCGACTACAAGAGACCCAGTACTTC.

The chain combines TRBV6-4 with TRBJ1-1; no definite D call. CDR3 length: 13 amino acids. The germline gives CDR1 MRHNA, CDR2 SNTAGT. The V end was cut by 4 bases, the J end by 7 bases, with 13 bases between. CDR3 protein: CASSVEGGIEAFF. As DNA, the CDR3 is TGTGCCAGCAGTGTCGAGGGAGGAATTGAAGCTTTCTTT.

The rearrangement joins TRBV5-1 to TRBJ1-4, with a possible D match to TRBD1 (6 bases). In germline, CDR1 is SGHRS, CDR2 YFSETQ. There are 16 residues in the CDR3. V lost 4 bases to trimming and J lost 8 bases, with 21 bases between them. Here the CDR3 reads CASSPNPGAGVEKLFF. The CDR3, as DNA: TGCGCCAGCAGCCCGAACCCCGGGGCAGGGGTGGAAAAACTGTTTTTT.

V and J are TRBV18 and TRBJ2-6; D may be TRBD1 (5 bases). This CDR3 region has 17 residues. Trimming took off 2 bases at V and 0 bases at J, with 11 bases between the two ends. Germline V CDR1 and CDR2: KGHSH, LQKENI. The CDR3 spells CASSPLQVISGANVLTF. The CDR3 coding sequence is TGTGCCAGCTCACCATTACAGGTGATCTCTGGGGCCAACGTCCTGACTTTC.